Following are 7 T cell receptor beta chains from one sample sequenced in a study of CD8+CD57+ T cells in acquired aplastic anemia. In patients chosen for sequencing, flow cytometry had shown CD8+CD57+ cell expansion. Profiling of TCR beta VDJ combinations and CDR3 sequences used genomic DNA as template. TCRdb itself ran the reads through MiXCR, one entry per CDR3 protein. The repertoire consists of just over 200,000 distinct CDR3 sequences, with approximately 65% occurring once and the leading ten covering roughly 61%. Sample: sorted CD4+, CD8+, or CD8+CD57+ T cells (not recorded which) from PBMCs. The receptors shown here come from a human donor with aplastic anemia.

As DNA, the CDR3 is TGTGCCAGTAGTATCCCCCGGGACAGGGGTAAGCAGTTCTTC. Its protein is CASSIPRDRGKQFF. The chain joins TRBV19 to TRBJ2-1, with 10 bases fitting TRBD1. The CDR3 has 14 residues. The J segment lost 11 bases and the V segment lost 3 bases, leaving 7 bases of the junction unmatched. Germline assignment: CDR1 LNHDA and CDR2 SQIVND (reference sequence).

The genes are TRBV24-1 and TRBJ2-3; 9 bases match TRBD1. Unmatched junction bases numbered 13, after V lost 4 bases and J lost 6 bases. CDR1 is KGHDR, CDR2 SFDVKD, per germline. The CDR3 has 17 residues. The CDR3 DNA sequence: TGTGCCACCAGTGACCCCGACCCGGGACAGGGTAAGGATACGCAGTATTTT. It translates to CATSDPDPGQGKDTQYF.

This clonotype has only one observation. V gene TRBV29-1 combines with J gene TRBJ2-5; 8 bases agree with TRBD1. V shed 6 bases and J 3 bases; nucleotides not matched to a gene: 6. Germline V CDR1 and CDR2: SQVTM, ANQGSEA. There are 13 residues in the CDR3. CDR3 amino acids: CSVDRDRKETQYF. The DNA for the CDR3 is TGCAGCGTCGATCGGGACAGGAAAGAGACCCAGTACTTC.

The V call is TRBV2, the J call TRBJ1-1; 9 bases fit TRBD1. The CDR3 spans 13 residues. The J segment lost 11 bases and the V segment lost 7 bases, leaving 11 bases of the junction unmatched. Germline V CDR1 and CDR2: SNHLY, FYNNEI. This CDR3 is CASIAGQGLDAFF. CDR3 DNA: TGTGCCAGCATCGCGGGACAGGGCCTCGATGCTTTCTTT.

V usage is TRBV24-1 and J usage is TRBJ1-1, with a weak D call TRBD1 (6 bases). CDR3 length equals 13 residues. Trimming took off 3 bases at V and 10 bases at J, with 14 bases between the two ends. Germline assignment: CDR1 KGHDR and CDR2 SFDVKD. The CDR3 here is CATSDIIGTRAFF. Written as DNA, the CDR3 is TGTGCCACCAGTGATATAATTGGGACACGAGCTTTCTTT.

This clonotype was detected only once. The chain links TRBV5-8 to TRBJ2-5; D possibly corresponds to TRBD1 (6 bases). The V and J ends lost 4 bases and 0 bases respectively, with 13 bases between them. The CDR3 has 15 amino acids. CDR1 SGHTS and CDR2 YDEGEE come from the germline V gene. CDR3 sequence reads: CASSPRGSNQETQYF. The CDR3 nucleotides read TGTGCCAGCAGCCCCAGGGGAAGTAACCAAGAGACCCAGTACTTC.

The V call is TRBV6-9, the J call TRBJ2-7, with D unclear. V shed 0 bases and J shed 4 bases, with 13 bases lying between them. Germline assignment: CDR1 MNHGY and CDR2 SVAAGI. The CDR3 extends over 15 amino acids. CDR3 nucleotides: TGTGCCAGCAGTTATTCTGTCCCGCTACTTTACGAGCAGTACTTC. Its protein is CASSYSVPLLYEQYF.